This T cell receptor beta chain emerged from a study of early T cells in non-severe SARS-CoV-2 infection. About the study: Chains were unpaired, as sequencing was done on bulk RNA from unsorted whole blood. Study-wide findings and caveats: Database matching using VDJdb favored anti-spike CD8 responses, with private and CD4 specificities left missing.

With respect to this clonotype: Its matching antigen is unknown.

In the library, individual cDNA molecules carried attached unique molecular identifiers. TCRdb reprocessed the 5' RACE reads with MiXCR, giving one entry per CDR3 protein. The table records about 19,000 distinct CDR3 sequences, approximately 4.1% of them present only once. Per the germline V gene, CDR1 is SGHNT and CDR2 is YENEEA. This CDR3 is 14 amino acids long. With 5 bases removed from V and 0 bases from J, the gap between germline ends came to 8 bases. This receptor was taken from an adult who was a healthcare worker with PCR-confirmed SARS-CoV-2 infection or an uninfected control (not recorded which). What was sequenced was whole blood. The rearrangement joins TRBV11-3 to TRBJ2-1; D gene uncertain. The chain's CDR3 is CASSRSRSYNEQFF. CDR3 in DNA: TGTGCCAGCAGCCGGAGTCGCTCCTACAATGAGCAGTTCTTC.